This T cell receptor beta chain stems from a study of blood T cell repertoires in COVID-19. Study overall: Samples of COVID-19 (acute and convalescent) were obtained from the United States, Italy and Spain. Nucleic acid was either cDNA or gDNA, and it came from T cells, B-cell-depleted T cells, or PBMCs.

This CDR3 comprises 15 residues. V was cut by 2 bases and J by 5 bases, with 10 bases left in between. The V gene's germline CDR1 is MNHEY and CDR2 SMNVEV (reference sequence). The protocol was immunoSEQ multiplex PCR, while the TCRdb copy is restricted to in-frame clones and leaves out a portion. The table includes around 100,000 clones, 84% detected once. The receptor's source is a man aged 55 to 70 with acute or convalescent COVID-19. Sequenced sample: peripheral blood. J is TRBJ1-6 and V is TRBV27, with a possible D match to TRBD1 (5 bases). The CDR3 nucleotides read TGTGCCAGCAGTTTAGGGACTTTTAATAATTCACCCCTCCACTTT. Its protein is CASSLGTFNNSPLHF.